Sequencing of this TCR beta chain was carried out in a study of blood T cell repertoires in COVID-19 (dated by TCRdb to 2020 to 2022). Context from the whole study: Samples covering the acute and convalescent phases of COVID-19 were provided by collaborators in the United States, Italy and Spain. Nearly every sample came with metadata listing a de-identified subject ID, COVID-19 status, age in years and sex. The repertoires were made available in a free public database intended to serve as a resource for research on the immune response to SARS-CoV-2. The material from the prospective study consisted of cDNA or gDNA derived from T cells, B-cell-depleted T cells, or PBMCs. Where available, HLA class I and class II types were obtained from metadata supplied by the sample provider rather than from assay-based typing. Deeply sampled blood TCRbeta repertoires from subjects exposed to, actively infected with, or recovered from COVID-19 were included in the dataset. The samples were drawn from two sources: the first 160 participants of the ongoing ImmuneRACE study, and 1,000 to 1,500 subjects contributed by 6 global collaborators. General conclusions and limits of the study: How much clinical and demographic metadata was included differed by source and by participant, and the metadata was provided uncurated.

The immunoSEQ Assay, a bias-controlled multiplex PCR, was used to amplify TCRbeta CDR3 regions from genomic DNA. In the original analysis: Nucleated cell counts per sample were estimated from amplification of reference gene primers within the assay. To quantify the absolute abundance of each unique TCRbeta CDR3 rearrangement, sequence reads were collapsed and filtered. Productive Simpson clonality was computed per sample as the square root of Simpson's diversity index over productive rearrangements. Drawn from immuneACCESS, this table holds only the in-frame rearrangements with V and J called that TCRdb kept. Clones are partly lost; checked studies trace under half to an unresolved V gene and leave the rest unexplained. The V and J calls and clone size were taken over from that table, and D and trimming were inferred from the DNA. This sample has 150,000 to 200,000 clones in its table, and about 88% of those were observed once. Together, the top ten hold around 25% of the sample.

On this clone itself: Its recognized antigen is unknown. Base qualities are not at hand, and no much larger clone is one base apart.

Spanning cysteine to phenylalanine, the CDR3 consists of 17 amino acids. The sequence is cut down to CDR3 DNA, 51 bases in frame from base 1. V is cut by 1 base and J by 1 base, and the space between the germline ends is 11 bases. Sequences SGHVS (CDR1) and FQNEAQ (CDR2) are obtained from the germline V gene. Collaborating institutions collected whole blood in K2EDTA tubes following their own protocols. For TCRbeta analysis, collaborators shipped samples in one of three forms: frozen whole blood, isolated PBMCs, or DNA extracted from either of those sample types. The sequenced sample was peripheral blood. The V and J genes are TRBV7-8 and TRBJ2-6, with a weak D call of TRBD2 (6 bases match). This receptor was identified in a man aged 55 to 69 with acute or convalescent COVID-19. CDR3 sequence: CASSLVSGASGANVLTF. The sequenced DNA: TGTGCCAGCAGCTTAGTATCGGGAGCTTCTGGGGCCAACGTCCTGACTTTC.